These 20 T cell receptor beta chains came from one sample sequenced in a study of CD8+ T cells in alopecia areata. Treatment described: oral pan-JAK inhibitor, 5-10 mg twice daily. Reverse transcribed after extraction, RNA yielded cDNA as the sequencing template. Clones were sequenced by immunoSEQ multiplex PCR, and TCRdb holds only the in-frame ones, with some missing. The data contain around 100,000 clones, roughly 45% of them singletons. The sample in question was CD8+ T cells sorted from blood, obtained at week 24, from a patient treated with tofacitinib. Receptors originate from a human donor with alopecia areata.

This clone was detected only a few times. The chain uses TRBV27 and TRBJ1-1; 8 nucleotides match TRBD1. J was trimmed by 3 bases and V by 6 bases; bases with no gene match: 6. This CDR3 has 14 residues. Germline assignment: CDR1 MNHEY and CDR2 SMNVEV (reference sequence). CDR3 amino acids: CASRQTGAHTEAFF. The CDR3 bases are TGTGCCAGCAGACAGACAGGGGCTCACACTGAAGCTTTCTTT.

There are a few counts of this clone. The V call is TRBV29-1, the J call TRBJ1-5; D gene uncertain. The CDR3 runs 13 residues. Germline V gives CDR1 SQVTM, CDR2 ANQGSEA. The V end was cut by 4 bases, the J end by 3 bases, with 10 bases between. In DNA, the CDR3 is TGCAGCGTTGCCCCGGGTTACAATCAGCCCCAGCATTTT. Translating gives CSVAPGYNQPQHF.

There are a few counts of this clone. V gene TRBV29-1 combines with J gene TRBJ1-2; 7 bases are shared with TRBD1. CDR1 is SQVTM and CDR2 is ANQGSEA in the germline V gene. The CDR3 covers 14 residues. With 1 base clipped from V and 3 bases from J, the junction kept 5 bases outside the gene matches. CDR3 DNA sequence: TGCAGCGTTGAAGGAGACAGGGATCACTATGGCTACACCTTC. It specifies CSVEGDRDHYGYTF.

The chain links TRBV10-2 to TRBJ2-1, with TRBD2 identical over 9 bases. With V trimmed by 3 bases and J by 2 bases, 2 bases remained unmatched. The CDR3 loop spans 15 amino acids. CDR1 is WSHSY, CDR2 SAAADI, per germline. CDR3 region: CASSDGLAPYNEQFF. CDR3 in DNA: TGCGCCAGCAGTGATGGACTAGCGCCCTACAATGAGCAGTTCTTC.

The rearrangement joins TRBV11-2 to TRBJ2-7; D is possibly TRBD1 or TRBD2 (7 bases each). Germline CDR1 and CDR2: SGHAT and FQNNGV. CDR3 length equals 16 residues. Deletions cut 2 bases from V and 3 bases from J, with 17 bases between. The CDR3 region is CASSLRQGRDSYEQYF. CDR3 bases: TGTGCCAGCAGCTTACGTCAGGGGAGGGACAGCTACGAGCAGTACTTC.

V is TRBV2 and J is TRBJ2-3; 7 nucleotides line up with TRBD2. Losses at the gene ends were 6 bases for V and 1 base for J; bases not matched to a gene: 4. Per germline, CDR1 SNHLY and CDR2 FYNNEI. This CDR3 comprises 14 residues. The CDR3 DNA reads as TGTGCCAGCAGCCCGGGACTACGCACAGATACGCAGTATTTT. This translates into CASSPGLRTDTQYF.

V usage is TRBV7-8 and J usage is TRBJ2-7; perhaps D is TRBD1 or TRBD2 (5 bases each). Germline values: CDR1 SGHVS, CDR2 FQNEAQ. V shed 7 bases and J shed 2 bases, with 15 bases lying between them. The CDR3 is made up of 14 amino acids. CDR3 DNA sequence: TGTGCCAGCACCCCCGGGCAGGGACCCTACGAGCAGTACTTC. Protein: CASTPGQGPYEQYF.

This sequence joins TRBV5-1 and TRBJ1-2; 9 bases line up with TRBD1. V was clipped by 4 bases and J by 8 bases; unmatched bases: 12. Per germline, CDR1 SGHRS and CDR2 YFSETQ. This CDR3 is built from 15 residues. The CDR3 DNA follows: TGCGCCAGCAGCGAGAGACGGGACAGGGCTGGAGGCTACACCTTC. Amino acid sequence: CASSERRDRAGGYTF.

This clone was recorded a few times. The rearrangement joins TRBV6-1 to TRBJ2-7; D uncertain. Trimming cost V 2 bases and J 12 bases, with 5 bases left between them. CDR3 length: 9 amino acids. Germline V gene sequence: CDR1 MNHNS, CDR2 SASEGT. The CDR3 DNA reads TGTGCCAGCAGTGAAACACGGTACTTC. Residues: CASSETRYF.

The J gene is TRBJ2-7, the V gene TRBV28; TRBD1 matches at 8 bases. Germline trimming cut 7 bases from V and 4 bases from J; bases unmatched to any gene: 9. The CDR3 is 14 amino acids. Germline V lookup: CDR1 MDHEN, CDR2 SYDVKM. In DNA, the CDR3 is TGTGCCAGCACCCCCCCCGGGACAGGTTACGAGCAGTACTTC. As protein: CASTPPGTGYEQYF.

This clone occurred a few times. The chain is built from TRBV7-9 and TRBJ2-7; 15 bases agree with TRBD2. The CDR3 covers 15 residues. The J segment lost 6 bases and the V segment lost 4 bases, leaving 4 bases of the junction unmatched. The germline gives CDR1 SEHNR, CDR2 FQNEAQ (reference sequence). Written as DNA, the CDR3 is TGTGCCAGCAGCTCCCGGACTAGCGGGAGGGCCGAGCAGTACTTC. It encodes CASSSRTSGRAEQYF.

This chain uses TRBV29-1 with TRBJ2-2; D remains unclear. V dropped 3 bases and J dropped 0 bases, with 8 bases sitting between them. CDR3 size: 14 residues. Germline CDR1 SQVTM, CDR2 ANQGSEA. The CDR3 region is CSVDGQANTGELFF. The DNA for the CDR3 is TGCAGCGTTGACGGGCAGGCGAACACCGGGGAGCTGTTTTTT.

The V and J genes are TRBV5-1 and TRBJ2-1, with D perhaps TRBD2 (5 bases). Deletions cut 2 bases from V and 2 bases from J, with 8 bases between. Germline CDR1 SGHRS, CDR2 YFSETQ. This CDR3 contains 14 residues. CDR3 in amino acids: CASSFKRPYNEQFF. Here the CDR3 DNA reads TGCGCCAGCAGCTTCAAGCGGCCCTACAATGAGCAGTTCTTC.

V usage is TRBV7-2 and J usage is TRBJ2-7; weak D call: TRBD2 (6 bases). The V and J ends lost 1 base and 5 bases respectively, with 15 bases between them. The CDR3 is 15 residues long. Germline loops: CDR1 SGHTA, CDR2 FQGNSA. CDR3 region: CASSLGAGSLHEQYF. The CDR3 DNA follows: TGTGCCAGCAGCTTAGGCGCGGGGAGCTTACACGAGCAGTACTTC.

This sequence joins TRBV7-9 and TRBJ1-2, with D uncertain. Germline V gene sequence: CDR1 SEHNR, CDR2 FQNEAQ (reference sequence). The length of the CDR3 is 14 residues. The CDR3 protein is CASGQQENYYGYTF. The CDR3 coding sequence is TGTGCAAGCGGGCAGCAAGAGAACTACTATGGCTACACCTTC. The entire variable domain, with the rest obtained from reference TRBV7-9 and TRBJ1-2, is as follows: DTGVSQNPRHKITKRGQNVTFRCDPISEHNRLYWYRQTLGQGPEFLTYFQNEAQLEKSRLLSDRFSAERPKGSFSTLEIQRTEQGDSAMYLCASGQQENYYGYTFGSGTRLTVV.

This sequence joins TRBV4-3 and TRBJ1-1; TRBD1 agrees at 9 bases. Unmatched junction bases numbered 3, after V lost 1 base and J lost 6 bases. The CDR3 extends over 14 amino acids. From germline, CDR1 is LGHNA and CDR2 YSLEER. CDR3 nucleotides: TGCGCCAGCAGCCAAGGACAGGGGGGCCCTGAAGCTTTCTTT. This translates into CASSQGQGGPEAFF.

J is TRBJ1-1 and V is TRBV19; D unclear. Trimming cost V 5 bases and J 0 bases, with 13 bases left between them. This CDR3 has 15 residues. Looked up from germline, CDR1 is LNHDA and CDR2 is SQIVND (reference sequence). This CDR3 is CASSRVTSLNTEAFF. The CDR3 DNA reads TGTGCCAGTAGTCGGGTAACAAGTCTGAACACTGAAGCTTTCTTT.

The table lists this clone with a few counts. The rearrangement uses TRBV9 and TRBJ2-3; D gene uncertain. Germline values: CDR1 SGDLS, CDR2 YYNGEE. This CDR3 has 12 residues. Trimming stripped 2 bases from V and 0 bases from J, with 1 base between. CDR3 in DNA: TGTGCCAGCAGCGTGAGCACAGATACGCAGTATTTT. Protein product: CASSVSTDTQYF.

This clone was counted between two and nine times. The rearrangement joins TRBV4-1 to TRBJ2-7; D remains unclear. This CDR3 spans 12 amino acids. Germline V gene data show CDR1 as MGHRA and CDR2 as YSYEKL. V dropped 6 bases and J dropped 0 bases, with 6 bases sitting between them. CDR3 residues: CASSDRSYEQYF. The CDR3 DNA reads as TGCGCCAGCAGTGATCGCTCCTACGAGCAGTACTTC.

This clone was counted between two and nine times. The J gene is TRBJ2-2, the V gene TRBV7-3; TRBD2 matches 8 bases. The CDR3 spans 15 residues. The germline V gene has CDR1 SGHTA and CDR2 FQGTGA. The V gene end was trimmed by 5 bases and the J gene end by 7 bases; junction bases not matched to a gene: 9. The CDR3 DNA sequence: TGTGCCAGCAGCCCCACCGGGACTAGGGGCGGGGAGCTGTTTTTT. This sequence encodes CASSPTGTRGGELFF.